These 6 T cell receptor beta chains originate from one sample sequenced in a study of CD8+ T cells in alopecia areata. Following extraction, RNA underwent reverse transcription to cDNA, which served as the sequencing template. Data came from immunoSEQ multiplex PCR; TCRdb stores just in-frame clones and leaves some out. Seen here are 170,000 or so clones, around 60% observed once, and the top ten hold over 12%. Sequencing was performed on CD4+ T cells sorted from blood, taken at week 0. The origin of the receptors is a human donor with alopecia areata.

This clone was found a few times. This rearrangement joins TRBV30 to TRBJ2-1; D not certain. In germline, CDR1 is GTSNPN, CDR2 SVGIG (reference sequence). V lost 2 bases to trimming and J lost 8 bases, with 13 bases between them. The CDR3 totals 13 residues. CDR3 residues: CAWSKLGTHEQFF. The CDR3, as DNA: TGTGCCTGGAGTAAGTTAGGTACGCATGAGCAGTTCTTC.

This sequence joins TRBV2 and TRBJ2-3; D remains unclear. V was pared by 5 bases and J by 1 base, with 10 bases between. This CDR3 has 14 residues. The germline CDR1 and CDR2 sequences are SNHLY and FYNNEI. The DNA of the CDR3 is TGTGCCAGCAGTAGGGCGGTTGGCACAGATACGCAGTATTTT. Translating it yields CASSRAVGTDTQYF.

The chain couples TRBV6-1 to TRBJ1-5; D may be TRBD1 (6 bases). The germline V gene encodes CDR1 MNHNS and CDR2 SASEGT. The V gene lost 7 bases and the J gene lost 5 bases, with 18 bases spanning the gap. The CDR3 is made up of 15 amino acids. The CDR3 here is CASTVIDRLYQPQHF. CDR3 DNA: TGTGCCAGCACTGTGATCGACAGGCTTTATCAGCCCCAGCATTTT.

The sample holds a few counts of this clone. The same CDR3 also results from other DNA sequences found in this sample. The genes are TRBV29-1 and TRBJ2-6; D unresolved. V lost 3 bases, J lost 2 bases, and 5 bases lay in between. CDR3 length: 13 residues. Germline lookup yields CDR1 SQVTM and CDR2 ANQGSEA. In DNA, the CDR3 is TGCAGCGTTGATGGTCCTGGGGCCAACGTCCTGACTTTC. This codes for CSVDGPGANVLTF. Full variable domain (remainder filled in from reference TRBV29-1 and TRBJ2-6): SAVISQKPSRDICQRGTSLTIQCQVDSQVTMMFWYRQQPGQSLTLIATANQGSEATYESGFVIDKFPISRPNLTFSTLTVSNMSPEDSSIYLCSVDGPGANVLTFGAGSRLTVL.

The chain has TRBV25-1 and TRBJ2-1; D tentatively fits TRBD1 or TRBD2 (5 bases each). Deletions cut 3 bases from V and 9 bases from J, with 18 bases between. Germline lookup yields CDR1 MGHDK and CDR2 SYGVNS. This CDR3 is 15 amino acids long. CDR3 coding DNA: TGTGCCAGCAGTGAGAGCAACTCGGGACCCATTGAGCAGTTCTTC. Encoded protein: CASSESNSGPIEQFF.

This chain uses TRBV5-1 with TRBJ2-6; D is possibly TRBD2 (5 bases). The CDR3 loop spans 15 amino acids. Germline CDR1 SGHRS, CDR2 YFSETQ. The ends were cut back, 4 bases at V and 4 bases at J, with 12 bases in the middle. The chain's CDR3 is CASSQGGGGANVLTF. As DNA, the CDR3 is TGCGCCAGCAGCCAAGGAGGCGGAGGGGCCAACGTCCTGACTTTC. Drawing the rest from reference TRBV5-1 and TRBJ2-6, the complete variable domain is KAGVTQTPRYLIKTRGQQVTLSCSPISGHRSVSWYQQTPGQGLQFLFEYFSETQRNKGNFPGRFSGRQFSNSRSEMNVSTLELGDSALYLCASSQGGGGANVLTFGAGSRLTVL.